This TCR beta chain was sequenced in a study of CD8 T cells in ankylosing spondylitis. V was cut by 6 bases and J by 0 bases, with 15 bases left in between. The CDR3 is 16 amino acids. TCRdb recomputed calls from the 5' RACE reads with MiXCR, one row per CDR3 protein. The sample includes 300,000 to 400,000 distinct CDR3 sequences, roughly 22% of them seen just once. The V call is TRBV12-3 or TRBV12-4, the J call TRBJ2-4, with TRBD1 as a possible D gene (7 bases). The sequenced sample consisted of blood, either unsorted or a sorted T cell fraction (not recorded which). The receptor's source is a male donor with ankylosing spondylitis or in good health (not recorded which). The CDR3 is CASRGGQASAKNIQYF. Here the CDR3 DNA reads TGTGCCAGCAGGGGAGGACAGGCCTCAGCCAAAAACATTCAGTACTTC.